The 18 T cell receptor beta chains below all came from one sample that was sequenced in a study of cytomegalovirus exposure and HLA in healthy donors. The primer mix had 60 Vbeta and 13 Jbeta primers. This table comes from immunoSEQ multiplex PCR, and its TCRdb copy is limited to in-frame clones, with some not included. This table has around 200,000 clones, around 80% appearing once. Sequenced material: PBMCs. These receptor sequences come from a man aged 40-49 years in good health and CMV-seropositive.

V usage is TRBV10-3 and J usage is TRBJ2-5; 16 nucleotides align to TRBD2. V lost 6 bases to trimming and J lost 3 bases; unmatched junction nucleotides: 7. Germline CDR1 and CDR2: ENHRY and SYGVKD. The CDR3 sequence is 17 residues long. The DNA for the CDR3 is TGTGCCATCAGCGGGACTAGCGGGGGGGCTGGAAAAGAGACCCAGTACTTC. Amino acids: CAISGTSGGAGKETQYF.

A word on this clone: Other nucleotide sequences from this sample produce the same CDR3. The V gene is TRBV9, the J gene TRBJ1-3; maybe TRBD1 (5 bases). The germline V gene encodes CDR1 SGDLS and CDR2 YYNGEE. The length of the CDR3 is 16 residues. V was clipped by 0 bases and J by 0 bases, with 10 bases between them. In DNA, the CDR3 is TGTGCCAGCAGCGTAGGCCACAGGAACTCTGGAAACACCATATATTTT. This gives the protein CASSVGHRNSGNTIYF.

The V call is TRBV18, the J call TRBJ2-3; D is unresolved. Germline V gives CDR1 KGHSH, CDR2 LQKENI. The CDR3 has 14 amino acids. The V and J ends lost 3 bases and 4 bases respectively, with 11 bases between them. CDR3 loop: CASSPRRVADTQYF. The CDR3 nucleotides read TGTGCCAGCTCACCTAGACGGGTGGCAGATACGCAGTATTTT.

This sequence joins TRBV4-3 and TRBJ1-2; maybe TRBD1 (5 bases). The CDR3 is made up of 16 amino acids. V was shortened by 0 bases and J by 3 bases, with 14 bases between the two germline ends. Looked up from germline, CDR1 is LGHNA and CDR2 is YSLEER. The CDR3 loop is CASSQEIAGWDYGYTF. CDR3 bases: TGCGCCAGCAGCCAAGAAATTGCAGGGTGGGACTATGGCTACACCTTC.

V is TRBV6-4 and J is TRBJ2-1, with TRBD2 matching 15 bases. This CDR3 contains 15 residues. Germline CDR1 and CDR2: MRHNA and SNTAGT. The V gene end was trimmed by 6 bases and the J gene end by 7 bases; junction bases not matched to a gene: 4. The CDR3 DNA is TGTGCCAGCAGCGGAGGGACTAGCGGGGGGAATGAGCAGTTCTTC. This translates into CASSGGTSGGNEQFF.

The chain joins TRBV10-3 to TRBJ2-3; 14 bases fit TRBD2. The V gene end was trimmed by 6 bases and the J gene end by 2 bases; junction bases not matched to a gene: 4. This CDR3 spans 16 amino acids. Germline CDR1 ENHRY, CDR2 SYGVKD. The CDR3 reads CAIRPGLAGVTDTQYF. The CDR3 DNA follows: TGTGCCATCAGGCCGGGACTAGCGGGAGTCACAGATACGCAGTATTTT.

The sample holds a few counts of this clone. The chain carries TRBV7-3 and TRBJ2-1; D possibly corresponds to TRBD1 (5 bases). Germline V lookup: CDR1 SGHTA, CDR2 FQGTGA. Trimming pared 4 bases from V and 0 bases from J, leaving 16 bases between. The CDR3 length is 17 residues. CDR3 residues: CASSWGHRQSSYNEQFF. Here the CDR3 DNA reads TGTGCCAGCAGCTGGGGCCATAGACAGAGCTCCTACAATGAGCAGTTCTTC.

The CDR3 protein is CASQSVASGTGELFF. As DNA, the CDR3 is TGTGCCAGCCAATCTGTCGCTAGCGGCACCGGGGAGCTGTTTTTT. The rearrangement links TRBV19 to TRBJ2-2, with 7 bases identical to TRBD2. Trimming cost V 9 bases and J 4 bases; bases outside gene matches: 11. The CDR3 has 15 residues. Germline CDR1 LNHDA, CDR2 SQIVND (reference sequence).

The chain joins TRBV19 to TRBJ2-1; possibly TRBD2 for D (7 bases). Germline V gene data show CDR1 as LNHDA and CDR2 as SQIVND (reference sequence). Trimming left V 3 bases short and J 10 bases short, with 25 bases between. The CDR3 is 17 amino acids. This CDR3 is CASSIRGGGVSAPEQFF. Written as DNA, the CDR3 is TGTGCCAGTAGTATTAGGGGGGGTGGGGTTTCGGCCCCGGAGCAGTTCTTC.

This clone was seen repeatedly, ten times or more. The chain uses TRBV28 and TRBJ1-1, with D tentatively TRBD1 (5 bases). The CDR3 extends over 14 amino acids. The germline V gene encodes CDR1 MDHEN and CDR2 SYDVKM. The ends were cut back, 3 bases at V and 8 bases at J, with 16 bases in the middle. In nucleotides, the CDR3 is TGTGCCAGCAGTTTCATAGGGGCCTATGGCGAAGCTTTCTTT. This gives the protein CASSFIGAYGEAFF. The whole variable domain, remainder taken from reference TRBV28 and TRBJ1-1, is DVKVTQSSRYLVKRTGEKVFLECVQDMDHENMFWYRQDPGLGLRLIYFSYDVKMKEKGDIPEGYSVSREKKERFSLILESASTNQTSMYLCASSFIGAYGEAFFGQGTRLTVV.

This clone has more than one count but fewer than ten. This chain links TRBV7-3 with TRBJ2-5; a possible D gene is TRBD2 (6 bases). The CDR3 is made up of 15 amino acids. Germline CDR1 SGHTA, CDR2 FQGTGA. V gave up 5 bases and J gave up 1 base, with 14 bases separating them. CDR3 protein: CASSPGGLAQETQYF. For the CDR3, the DNA is TGTGCCAGCAGCCCCGGGGGACTCGCCCAAGAGACCCAGTACTTC.

This CDR3 reads CGKSGEGSYEQYF. The CDR3 region has the DNA TGTGGCAAATCAGGGGAAGGCTCCTACGAGCAGTACTTC. This chain joins TRBV7-6 and TRBJ2-7; TRBD1 might be the D (6 bases). The CDR3 length is 13 residues. CDR1 and CDR2 from the germline V gene are SGHVS and FNYEAQ.

This clone was counted a few times. V usage is TRBV30 and J usage is TRBJ2-7; possible D gene TRBD2, 6 bases. V was clipped by 0 bases and J by 5 bases, with 8 bases between them. CDR3 length: 12 amino acids. Germline-derived CDR1 and CDR2 are GTSNPN and SVGIG (reference sequence). The CDR3 DNA follows: TGTGCCTGGAGTGTGTCGGGGGACGAGCAGTACTTC. Translating it yields CAWSVSGDEQYF.

The V and J genes are TRBV6-4 and TRBJ1-2; 9 bases agree with TRBD1. V dropped 6 bases and J dropped 6; count of bases not matched to a gene: 8. CDR1 is MRHNA and CDR2 is SNTAGT in the germline V gene. The CDR3 is made up of 14 amino acids. The CDR3 DNA sequence: TGTGCCAGCAGGGCGACAGGGGGAGGCCATGGCTACACCTTC. It translates to CASRATGGGHGYTF.

The V and J genes are TRBV7-6 and TRBJ2-7; TRBD2 matches at 15 bases. V trimming: 5 bases; J trimming: 4 bases; junction bases outside the gene matches: 9. The CDR3 has 17 residues. Germline V gene data show CDR1 as SGHVS and CDR2 as FNYEAQ. The CDR3 coding sequence is TGTGCCAGCAGCCGCGGACTAGCGGGGGGGCCTAGGTACGAGCAGTACTTC. Protein product: CASSRGLAGGPRYEQYF.

The gene calls are TRBV30 and TRBJ2-5; D gene unclear. Germline V gene sequence: CDR1 GTSNPN, CDR2 SVGIG (reference sequence). The CDR3 contains 13 residues. The V gene lost 2 bases and the J gene lost 5 bases, with 12 bases spanning the gap. The CDR3 DNA is TGTGCCTGGAGTCTCAGAGCCGGGGAGACCCAGTACTTC. Protein product: CAWSLRAGETQYF.

In the case of this clone: At one boundary the junction diverges from the germline segment, which might be a read error. This chain joins TRBV7-7 and TRBJ2-1; 13 bases are a match to TRBD2. In germline, CDR1 is SSHAT, CDR2 FNYEAQ (reference sequence). The CDR3 is made up of 18 amino acids. The DNA of the CDR3 is TGTGCTAGCAGCCGCCTGACTAGCGGGGGGCCCTTACAATATGAGCAGTTCTTC. Amino acids: CASSRLTSGGPLQYEQFF. The full variable domain, rest sourced from reference TRBV7-7 and TRBJ2-1, is GAGVSQSPRYKVTKRGQDVTLRCDPISSHATLYWYQQALGQGPEFLTYFNYEAQPDKSGLPSDRFSAERPEGSISTLTIQRTEQRDSAMYRCASSRLTSGGPLQYEQFFGPGTRLTVL.

The chain joins TRBV27 to TRBJ2-3, with 12 positions matching TRBD2. Germline lookup yields CDR1 MNHEY and CDR2 SMNVEV (reference sequence). Losses at the gene ends were 5 bases for V and 0 bases for J; bases not matched to a gene: 6. This CDR3 region has 17 residues. The CDR3 region has the DNA TGTGCCAGCAGTAAACTAGCGGGGGGACTGAGCACAGATACGCAGTATTTT. Translation gives CASSKLAGGLSTDTQYF.